A selection of T cell receptor beta chains follows, all from one sample in a study of CD8+ T cells in alopecia areata. Using immunoSEQ multiplex PCR, the repertoire was profiled, and TCRdb retains in-frame clones only, with some absent. The sample contains about 260,000 clones, 50% to 75% of which appear only once. The material sequenced was CD4+ T cells sorted from blood, taken around week 54, from a patient treated with tofacitinib. The receptors shown here come from a human donor with alopecia areata. The CDR3 runs from the conserved cysteine through the conserved F or W. D genes are given only for firm matches. Expanded clones are given a class, and other clones once, few, many or no size at all.

>TRBV27|TRBJ2-1|NA|NA
TGTGCCAGCAGGGGTTACTGGTACAATGAGCAGTTCTTC
CASRGYWYNEQFF
>TRBV13|TRBJ2-7|NA|NA
TGTGCCAGCAGCTTTTCGGGGGGCATCGACGAGCAGTACTTC
CASSFSGGIDEQYF
>TRBV5-4|TRBJ2-5|NA|TRBD2
TGTGCCAGCAGCTTTAGCGGGGGACAAGAGACCCAGTACTTC
CASSFSGGQETQYF
>TRBV14|TRBJ2-7|many|NA
TGTGCCAGCAGCTCGTACTACGAGCAGTACTTC
CASSSYYEQYF
>TRBV4-1|TRBJ1-2|NA|NA
TGCGCCAGCAGCCAAGAAGGGACTAACTATGGCTACACCTTC
CASSQEGTNYGYTF
>TRBV6-1|TRBJ1-5|NA|NA
TGTGCCAGCAGTGGGACAAGGGGCTTGGAGCCCCAGCATTTT
CASSGTRGLEPQHF
>TRBV30|TRBJ1-1|NA|NA
TGTGCCTGGAGTGTATGGGGGGCCCTGAACACTGAAGCTTTCTTT
CAWSVWGALNTEAFF
>TRBV29-1|TRBJ1-5|NA|TRBD1
TGCAGCGCGGGACAGATCAATCAGCCCCAGCATTTT
CSAGQINQPQHF
>TRBV10-3|TRBJ1-5|few|NA
TGTGCCATCACCCACGACCCAGATCAGCCCCAGCATTTT
CAITHDPDQPQHF
>TRBV29-1|TRBJ1-4|NA|NA
TGCAGCGTTGAGACAGGCCTTGAAAAACTGTTTTTT
CSVETGLEKLFF
>TRBV30|TRBJ2-5|few|TRBD1
TGTGCCTGGACCCGGACAGGGTGGGAGACCCAGTACTTC
CAWTRTGWETQYF
>TRBV7-2|TRBJ2-7|few|NA
TGTGCCAGCAGCCTGGACGGCTTCACCTACGAGCAGTACTTC
CASSLDGFTYEQYF
>TRBV4-3|TRBJ2-3|few|NA
TGCGCCAGCAGCCAAGATTCCCCCGGGGGCTCTACGCAGTATTTT
CASSQDSPGGSTQYF
>TRBV5-1|TRBJ2-5|NA|NA
TGCGCCAGCAGCCCAGACATGAGGCGCAGGAAGACCCAGTACTTC
CASSPDMRRRKTQYF
>TRBV29-1|TRBJ1-1|few|NA
TGCAGCGTGCAGTCGTTCGCCGTGGGGACTGAAGCTTTCTTT
CSVQSFAVGTEAFF
>TRBV30|TRBJ1-1|NA|NA
TGTGCCTGGACCAAAGGGGGCACTGAAGCTTTCTTT
CAWTKGGTEAFF
>TRBV7-6|TRBJ2-3|few|TRBD2
TGTGCCAGCAGCCAAGGACTAGCGGGGTCGTCAGATACGCAGTATTTT
CASSQGLAGSSDTQYF
>TRBV14|TRBJ2-1|NA|NA
TGTGCCAGCAGCCCCAAAACCTACAATGAGCAGTTCTTC
CASSPKTYNEQFF
>TRBV7-7|TRBJ2-2|NA|NA
TGTGCTAGCAGCTTAGCCCCACTAGCCGGGGAGCTGTTTTTT
CASSLAPLAGELFF
>TRBV30|TRBJ1-1|NA|NA
TGTGCCTGGAGTGTAAACCTGCAAGTGAACACTGAAGCTTTCTTT
CAWSVNLQVNTEAFF
>TRBV5-1|TRBJ1-1|few|NA
TGCGCCAGCAGCTTCACAGAAATGAACACTGAAGCTTTCTTT
CASSFTEMNTEAFF
>TRBV29-1|TRBJ2-5|NA|NA
TGCAGCGCCGAGGAGGGCGGGGAGACCCAGTACTTC
CSAEEGGETQYF
>TRBV25-1|TRBJ1-2|NA|TRBD1
TGTGCCAGTTCAGGGGGGGGCTATGGCTACACCTTC
CASSGGGYGYTF
>TRBV6-6|TRBJ1-5|NA|TRBD1
TGTGCCAGCAGCGACCGGACAGGGAATCAGCCCCAGCATTTT
CASSDRTGNQPQHF
>TRBV4-1|TRBJ1-5|NA|NA
TGCGCCAGCAGCCAAGAGTTTGCCAGCAATCAGCCCCAGCATTTT
CASSQEFASNQPQHF
>TRBV13|TRBJ1-2|NA|NA
TGTGCCAGCAGCTTCGGTGGCTATGGCTACACCTTC
CASSFGGYGYTF
>TRBV30|TRBJ1-4|NA|TRBD1
TGTGCCTGGAGCTGGGGTCGGACAGGAGAATTCCGTTTT
CAWSWGRTGEFRF
>TRBV7-2|TRBJ2-7|NA|NA
TGTGCCAGCAGCCCGCGCGTGAGCTCCTACGAGCAGTACTTC
CASSPRVSSYEQYF
>TRBV25-1|TRBJ2-1|NA|TRBD1
TGTGCGACTGACAGGGGGTTAGGCAATGAGCAGTTCTTC
CATDRGLGNEQFF
>TRBV18|TRBJ1-1|NA|NA
TGTGCCAGCTCACCGTTGGGGACTGAAGCTTTCTTT
CASSPLGTEAFF